The following is a T cell receptor beta chain sequence with its context. This sample also contains other DNA sequences that code for the same CDR3. These data originate in a study of control samples from healthy donors and cancer patients. Sequencing was performed with immunoSEQ multiplex PCR; in TCRdb, only in-frame clones are kept and a portion is missing. This sample carries about 220,000 clones, 85% to 95% of them seen once, and the ten largest clones take approximately 1.6%. Germline assignment: CDR1 SGHRS and CDR2 YFSETQ. Trimming shortened V by 0 bases and J by 7 bases, and 8 bases separated the two germline ends. The CDR3 sequence is 13 residues long.

The chain couples TRBV5-1 to TRBJ2-1; possible D gene TRBD2, 6 bases. This receptor was obtained from a man over 45 in good health. What was sequenced was blood. CDR3 coding DNA: TGCGCCAGCAGCTTGGCCCGGGGGAATGAGCAGTTCTTC. Encoded protein: CASSLARGNEQFF.